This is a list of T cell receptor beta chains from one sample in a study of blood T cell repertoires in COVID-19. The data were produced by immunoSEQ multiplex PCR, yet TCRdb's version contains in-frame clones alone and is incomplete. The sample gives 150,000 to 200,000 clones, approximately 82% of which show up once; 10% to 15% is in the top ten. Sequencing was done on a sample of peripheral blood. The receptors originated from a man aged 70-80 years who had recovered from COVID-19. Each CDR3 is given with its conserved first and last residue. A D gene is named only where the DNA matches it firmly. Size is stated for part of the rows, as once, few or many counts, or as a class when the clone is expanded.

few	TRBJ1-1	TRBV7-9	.	TGTGCCAGCAGCTTTGATAGCCTGAACACTGAAGCTTTCTTT	CASSFDSLNTEAFF
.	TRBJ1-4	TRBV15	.	TGTGCCACAAGGGGGTCGACTAATGAAAAACTGTTTTTT	CATRGSTNEKLFF
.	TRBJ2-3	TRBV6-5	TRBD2	TGTGCCAGCAGTTCTCGGACTAGTTGGAATTCAGATACGCAGTATTTT	CASSSRTSWNSDTQYF
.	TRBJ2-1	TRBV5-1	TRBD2	TGCGCCAGCACCTTGAGCGGGAGGCTTTACAATGAGCAGTTCTTC	CASTLSGRLYNEQFF
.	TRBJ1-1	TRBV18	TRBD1	TGTGCCAGCTCTCCGGGACAGGGGCCGGGGACTGAAGCTTTCTTT	CASSPGQGPGTEAFF
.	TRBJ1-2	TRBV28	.	TGTGCCAGCAGTTTAGTACAGTACTATGGCTACACCTTC	CASSLVQYYGYTF
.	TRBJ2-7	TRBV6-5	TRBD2	TGTGCCAGCAGTCTCAGGTTCCTAGCGGGCTACGAGCAGTACTTC	CASSLRFLAGYEQYF
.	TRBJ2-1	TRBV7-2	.	TGTGCCAGCAGCCCCCCCCGGGGAGACGCCTACAATGAGCAGTTCTTC	CASSPPRGDAYNEQFF
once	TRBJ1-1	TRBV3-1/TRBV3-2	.	TGTGCCAGCAGCCAAGTACGGGGGAACACTGAAGCTTTCTTT	CASSQVRGNTEAFF
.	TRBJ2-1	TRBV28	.	TGTGCCAGCACAATGGGGCACCCAGGGGACAATGAGCAGTTCTTC	CASTMGHPGDNEQFF
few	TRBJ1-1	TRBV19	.	TGTGCCAGTAGCTCCGTCGGGATGAACACTGAAGCTTTCTTT	CASSSVGMNTEAFF
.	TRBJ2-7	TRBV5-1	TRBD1	TGCGCCAGCAGCACGGGACAGGGGGCTTACGAGCAGTACTTC	CASSTGQGAYEQYF
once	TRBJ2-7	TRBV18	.	TGTGCCAGCTCAGTTACTGACAGGGAGGCCGAGCAGTACTTC	CASSVTDREAEQYF
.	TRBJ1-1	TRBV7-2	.	TGTGCCAGCAGCTCAGGGATTATGGCTTTCTTT	CASSSGIMAFF
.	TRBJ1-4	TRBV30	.	TGTGCCTGGATTGGGCAGGAAAATGAAAAACTGTTTTTT	CAWIGQENEKLFF
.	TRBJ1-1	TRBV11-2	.	TGTGCCAGCGCCGGGGTTAAGAACACTGAAGCTTTCTTT	CASAGVKNTEAFF
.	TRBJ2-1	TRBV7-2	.	TGTGCCAGCAGCCAAATGGGGGGTAACAATGAGCAGTTCTTC	CASSQMGGNNEQFF
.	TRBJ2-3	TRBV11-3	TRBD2	TGTGCCAGCAGCTTATCAGCGGGAGTCCCAGATACGCAGTATTTT	CASSLSAGVPDTQYF
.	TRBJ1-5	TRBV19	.	TGTGCCAGTAAGGAGACAGGAGATTATAGCAATCAGCCCCAGCATTTT	CASKETGDYSNQPQHF
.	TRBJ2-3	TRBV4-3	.	TGCGCCAGCAGCCAAGATAGAGGGAGGTCATCAGATACGCAGTATTTT	CASSQDRGRSSDTQYF
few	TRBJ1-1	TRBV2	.	TGTGCCAGCAGGCCCGATAGATTAGAGGCTTTCTTT	CASRPDRLEAFF
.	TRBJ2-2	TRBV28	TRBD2	TGTGCCAGCAGTTTTCTTAGCGGGAGAGCCACCGGGGAGCTGTTTTTT	CASSFLSGRATGELFF
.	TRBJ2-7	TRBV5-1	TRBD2	TGCGCCAGCAGCTTGGGGACTAGCCTCTACTCTGGCTACGAGCAGTACTTC	CASSLGTSLYSGYEQYF
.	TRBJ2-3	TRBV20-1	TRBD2	TGCAGTGCTAGTCTGACTAGCGGAACCACAGATACGCAGTATTTT	CSASLTSGTTDTQYF
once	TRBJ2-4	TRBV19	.	TGTGCCAGTAGTAGAATCCCTGGGACTTCTCAAAACATTCAGTACTTC	CASSRIPGTSQNIQYF
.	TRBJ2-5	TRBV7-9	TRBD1	TGTGCCAGCAGCTTCCCACAGGGGCCGGGCGAGACCCAGTACTTC	CASSFPQGPGETQYF
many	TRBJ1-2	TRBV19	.	TGTGCCAGTACAAATCCCTCCGGGACACTTGGCTACACCTTC	CASTNPSGTLGYTF
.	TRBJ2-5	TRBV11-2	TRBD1	TGTGCCAGCAGCTTAGGCAGGGGGGAGACCCAGTACTTC	CASSLGRGETQYF
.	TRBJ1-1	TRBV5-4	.	TGTGCCAGCAGCTTGGGGGCAATCTCGACTGAAGCTTTCTTT	CASSLGAISTEAFF
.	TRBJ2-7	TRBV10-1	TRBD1	TGCGCCAGCAGTACTGGGACAGTACCTAACGAGCAGTACTTC	CASSTGTVPNEQYF
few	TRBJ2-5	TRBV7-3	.	TGTGCCAGCAGCGCTAGCAGTACGGAGACCCAGTACTTC	CASSASSTETQYF
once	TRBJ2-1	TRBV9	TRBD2	TGTGCCAGCAGCTCTGCCTGGACTAGCGGGAGGGTGAATGAGCAGTTCTTC	CASSSAWTSGRVNEQFF
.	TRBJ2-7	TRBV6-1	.	TGTGCCAGCAGTGAAGCTATCGGGAGCTCCTACGAGCAGTACTTC	CASSEAIGSSYEQYF
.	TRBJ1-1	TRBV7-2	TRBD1	TGTGCCAGCAGCTTTAGGGGGCCCGAAGCTTTCTTT	CASSFRGPEAFF
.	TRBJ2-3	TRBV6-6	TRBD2	TGTGCCAGCAGTTACTCTAGCGGGAGTGCAGATACGCAGTATTTT	CASSYSSGSADTQYF
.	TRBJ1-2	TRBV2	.	TGTGCCAGCATCCCGGGGGGGGGCCAGATAAACTATGGCTACACCTTC	CASIPGGGQINYGYTF
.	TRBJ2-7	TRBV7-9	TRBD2	TGTGCCAGCAGCCCCGCGGGACTAGCGGGAGAAGAGCAGTACTTC	CASSPAGLAGEEQYF
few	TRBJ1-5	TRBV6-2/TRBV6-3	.	TGTGCCAGCAGTTCCGGTGTTAGACCCCAGCATTTT	CASSSGVRPQHF
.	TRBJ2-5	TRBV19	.	TGTGCCAGTAGTATAGCCGGGAGCGGAGAGACCCAGTACTTC	CASSIAGSGETQYF
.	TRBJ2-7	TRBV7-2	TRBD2	TGTGCCAGCAGCGATAGCGGGGTCAGCTCCTACGAGCAGTACTTC	CASSDSGVSSYEQYF
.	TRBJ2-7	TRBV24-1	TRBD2	TGTGCCACCAGTGAGGCGGGAGGTCGGCAGTACTTC	CATSEAGGRQYF
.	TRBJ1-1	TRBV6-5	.	TGTGCCAGCAACATCGCCGGGGGGAACACTGAAGCTTTCTTT	CASNIAGGNTEAFF
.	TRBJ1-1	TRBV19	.	TGTGCCAGTAGTATTCTGGGGGGGAACACTGAAGCTTTCTTT	CASSILGGNTEAFF